Following are 27 T cell receptor beta chains from one sample sequenced in a study of response to subunit inactivated influenza vaccine. Using its own MiXCR run on the RT-PCR reads, TCRdb lists one record per CDR3 protein. The sample lists 450,000 to 500,000 distinct CDR3 sequences, roughly 9.8% seen once, with approximately 12% in the top ten. The sample was PBMCs from blood, taken around seven weeks after vaccination. The receptor set was obtained from a man aged 50 or older who received an inactivated influenza vaccine.

This clonotype was counted at least ten times. The rearrangement links TRBV10-3 to TRBJ2-7; 9 bases fit TRBD1. CDR1 and CDR2 (germline): ENHRY, SYGVKD. V trimming: 6 bases; J trimming: 5 bases; junction bases outside the gene matches: 2. The CDR3 length is 12 residues. CDR3 nucleotide sequence: TGTGCCATCAGGACAGGGGGGGACGAGCAGTACTTC. Translated, it gives CAIRTGGDEQYF.

The chain combines TRBV10-2 with TRBJ1-4, with D unclear. Trimming took off 3 bases at V and 4 bases at J, with 12 bases between the two ends. Per the germline V gene, CDR1 is WSHSY and CDR2 is SAAADI. The CDR3 has 15 amino acids. The DNA of the CDR3 is TGCGCCAGCAGTGACCTCGGGCGGGTTAATGAAAAACTGTTTTTT. Translated: CASSDLGRVNEKLFF.

The chain uses TRBV9 and TRBJ2-7; unclear D gene. V shed 0 bases and J shed 7 bases, with 11 bases lying between them. This CDR3 spans 13 amino acids. Germline V gives CDR1 SGDLS, CDR2 YYNGEE. CDR3 region: CASSVEDAREQYF. CDR3 DNA: TGTGCCAGCAGCGTAGAGGACGCCCGGGAGCAGTACTTC.

This chain connects TRBV20-1 to TRBJ2-3; 13 bases map to TRBD2. This CDR3 comprises 17 residues. J lost 0 bases, V lost 5 bases, and 8 bases had no gene match. Germline CDR1 reads DFQATT; CDR2 reads SNEGSKA (reference sequence). This chain's CDR3 is CSADPGTSGASTDTQYF. CDR3 DNA: TGCAGTGCTGATCCGGGGACTAGCGGGGCTAGCACAGATACGCAGTATTTT.

The J gene is TRBJ2-1, the V gene TRBV12-3 or TRBV12-4; no definite D call. Trimming pared 7 bases from V and 9 bases from J, leaving 13 bases between. CDR3 size: 12 residues. CDR3: CASTLGEIEQFF. Written as DNA, the CDR3 is TGTGCCAGCACCCTGGGTGAGATTGAGCAGTTCTTC.

In this sample, this clonotype turned up many times. Its ends do not fully match the called genes, so a read error is possible. DNA for the CDR3: TGTGCCAGCAGCAGACAGGCTCAAGGGACCCAGTACTTC. Translated: CASSRQAQGTQYF. The chain employs TRBV7-3 and TRBJ2-5, with D perhaps TRBD1 (6 bases). In germline, CDR1 is SGHTA, CDR2 FQGTGA. The CDR3 has 13 amino acids.

The V and J genes are TRBV5-1 and TRBJ2-4; perhaps TRBD2 as D (6 bases). Trimming took 6 bases from V and 9 from J, leaving 16 bases between them. Looked up from germline, CDR1 is SGHRS and CDR2 is YFSETQ. This CDR3 is built from 13 residues. The CDR3, as DNA: TGCGCCAGCAACCTGGAGGGATTTGGCATTCAGTACTTC. Protein product: CASNLEGFGIQYF.

This clonotype was counted a few times. V gene TRBV27 combines with J gene TRBJ1-6; no clear D. Germline CDR1 MNHEY, CDR2 SMNVEV (reference sequence). The CDR3 is made up of 16 amino acids. With 6 bases removed from V and 6 bases from J, the gap between germline ends came to 18 bases. CDR3 DNA sequence: TGTGCCAGCAGCCTGGGAAAAGTACAGATTAATTCACCCCTCCACTTT. Translation: CASSLGKVQINSPLHF.

This rearrangement joins TRBV7-2 to TRBJ2-7, with D hard to call. The germline V and J ends were trimmed by 1 base and 5 bases, with 6 bases remaining between them. Germline V gene sequence: CDR1 SGHTA, CDR2 FQGNSA. CDR3 length: 12 amino acids. CDR3 sequence: CASSLEYHEQYF. The CDR3 DNA is TGTGCCAGCAGCTTAGAGTATCACGAGCAGTACTTC.

The V call is TRBV20-1, the J call TRBJ1-1; D may be TRBD1 (6 bases). Germline CDR1 reads DFQATT; CDR2 reads SNEGSKA (reference sequence). The CDR3 has 13 amino acids. With 6 bases removed from V and 1 base from J, the gap between germline ends came to 12 bases. The chain's CDR3 is CSAPGQPNTEAFF. The DNA for the CDR3 is TGCAGTGCCCCAGGACAGCCGAACACTGAAGCTTTCTTT.

This chain connects TRBV5-1 to TRBJ2-2, with TRBD1 as a possible D gene (5 bases). V was pared by 2 bases and J by 0 bases, with 8 bases between. Germline lookup yields CDR1 SGHRS and CDR2 YFSETQ. This CDR3 has 15 residues. The chain's CDR3 is CASSLDRSNTGELFF. DNA of the CDR3: TGCGCCAGCAGCTTAGACAGATCGAACACCGGGGAGCTGTTTTTT. Filled out from reference TRBV5-1 and TRBJ2-2, the complete variable domain reads KAGVTQTPRYLIKTRGQQVTLSCSPISGHRSVSWYQQTPGQGLQFLFEYFSETQRNKGNFPGRFSGRQFSNSRSEMNVSTLELGDSALYLCASSLDRSNTGELFFGEGSRLTVL.

The sample holds a few counts of this clonotype. The chain recombines TRBV27 with TRBJ2-7, with 7 bases that match TRBD2. The CDR3 consists of 15 residues. V trimming: 7 bases; J trimming: 5 bases; junction bases outside the gene matches: 14. Germline V CDR1 and CDR2: MNHEY, SMNVEV (reference sequence). The CDR3: CASTISGAGVDEQYF. In DNA form, the CDR3 reads TGTGCCAGCACTATCAGCGGGGCTGGGGTCGACGAGCAGTACTTC.

This clonotype was detected many times. The chain links TRBV24-1 to TRBJ2-2; D perhaps matches TRBD2 (6 bases). Per the germline V gene, CDR1 is KGHDR and CDR2 is SFDVKD. This CDR3 has 14 residues. Trimming took 10 bases from V and 3 from J, leaving 14 bases between them. In DNA, the CDR3 is TGTGCCACGCAGGCCACGGGGGACACCGGGGAGCTGTTTTTT. Its protein is CATQATGDTGELFF.

This clonotype was detected only a few times. The chain combines TRBV9 with TRBJ2-7; D gene unclear. Germline assignment: CDR1 SGDLS and CDR2 YYNGEE. There are 14 residues in the CDR3. V lost 0 bases, J lost 0 bases, and 7 bases lay in between. The CDR3 loop reads CASSVGSSSYEQYF. The DNA of the CDR3 is TGTGCCAGCAGCGTAGGTTCGTCCTCCTACGAGCAGTACTTC.

The CDR3 region has the DNA TGTGCCACCAGTGATTTGTCCAGGGATCAGCCCCAGCATTTT. This translates into CATSDLSRDQPQHF. The chain uses TRBV24-1 and TRBJ1-5; perhaps TRBD1 as D (5 bases). Germline CDR1 is KGHDR and CDR2 is SFDVKD. The CDR3 runs to 14 residues. Deletions cut 0 bases from V and 5 bases from J, with 7 bases between.

Ten or more counts support this clonotype. The V call is TRBV10-3, the J call TRBJ2-1; 9 bases line up with TRBD1. J lost 7 bases, V lost 3 bases, and 13 bases had no gene match. CDR1 is ENHRY, CDR2 SYGVKD, per germline. CDR3 length: 17 residues. CDR3 DNA: TGTGCCATCAGTGATAGAGGGGGGGACAGGGCGAGAAATGAGCAGTTCTTC. This sequence encodes CAISDRGGDRARNEQFF.

This clonotype has a handful of counts. CDR3 residues: CAWSTGQGTQYEQYF. The CDR3 DNA is TGTGCCTGGAGTACCGGGCAGGGAACCCAATACGAGCAGTACTTC. The genes are TRBV30 and TRBJ2-7; D might be TRBD1 (5 bases). The V end was cut by 2 bases, the J end by 4 bases, with 18 bases between. CDR1 and CDR2 from the germline V gene are GTSNPN and SVGIG (reference sequence). The length of the CDR3 is 15 residues.

This clonotype has just a few counts. The rearrangement uses TRBV4-2 and TRBJ2-1; D uncertain. Germline CDR1 reads LGHNA; CDR2 reads YNFKEQ. The CDR3 totals 14 residues. Trimming took off 0 bases at V and 2 bases at J, with 5 bases between the two ends. For the CDR3, the DNA is TGTGCCAGCAGCCAAGAGTCGACCTACAATGAGCAGTTCTTC. Protein sequence: CASSQESTYNEQFF.

This clonotype was observed a few times. This chain uses TRBV7-2 with TRBJ2-1, with 8 bases identical to TRBD2. Looked up from germline, CDR1 is SGHTA and CDR2 is FQGNSA. The CDR3 is made up of 12 amino acids. V lost 4 bases to trimming and J lost 9 bases; unmatched junction nucleotides: 2. The DNA for the CDR3 is TGTGCCAGCAGCTCAGCGGGAGTTGAGCAGTTCTTC. This translates into CASSSAGVEQFF.

The chain recombines TRBV5-8 with TRBJ2-1; 14 bases are a match to TRBD2. V trimming: 3 bases; J trimming: 8 bases; junction bases outside the gene matches: 7. CDR3 length equals 16 residues. The germline CDR1 and CDR2 sequences are SGHTS and YDEGEE. The CDR3 here is CASSYSSGLAGDEQFF. The CDR3 coding sequence is TGTGCCAGCAGCTACTCCTCGGGACTAGCGGGAGATGAGCAGTTCTTC.

The rearrangement links TRBV2 to TRBJ1-2, with unresolved D. Germline V CDR1 and CDR2: SNHLY, FYNNEI. The CDR3 length is 14 residues. V gave up 4 bases and J gave up 5 bases, with 14 bases separating them. CDR3 protein: CASSARSPAYGYTF. DNA for the CDR3: TGTGCCAGCAGTGCTCGCTCTCCGGCATATGGCTACACCTTC.

This clonotype was seen at least ten times. This rearrangement joins TRBV2 to TRBJ2-7; no firm D call. The ends were cut back, 4 bases at V and 0 bases at J, with 7 bases in the middle. The CDR3 is made up of 13 amino acids. Germline assignment: CDR1 SNHLY and CDR2 FYNNEI. The CDR3 is CASSVADSYEQYF. The DNA for the CDR3 is TGTGCCAGCAGTGTTGCGGACTCCTACGAGCAGTACTTC. Full variable domain (missing parts from reference TRBV2 and TRBJ2-7): EPEVTQTPSHQVTQMGQEVILRCVPISNHLYFYWYRQILGQKVEFLVSFYNNEISEKSEIFDDQFSVERPDGSNFTLKIRSTKLEDSAMYFCASSVADSYEQYFGPGTRLTVT.

The table lists this clonotype with a few counts. The J gene is TRBJ2-5, the V gene TRBV6-2 or TRBV6-3, with D unclear. Germline lookup yields CDR1 MNHEY and CDR2 SVGEGT. The V and J ends lost 2 bases and 1 base respectively, with 11 bases between them. CDR3 length: 15 amino acids. CDR3 nucleotide sequence: TGTGCCAGCAGTTACCGGCAGCTTCTCCAAGAGACCCAGTACTTC. Its translation is CASSYRQLLQETQYF.

This chain uses TRBV11-2 with TRBJ2-6; 7 bases are a match to TRBD1. This CDR3 region has 17 residues. The V gene end was trimmed by 6 bases and the J gene end by 0 bases; junction bases not matched to a gene: 8. Germline V gene lookup returns CDR1 SGHAT and CDR2 FQNNGV. This CDR3 reads CASRETGTYSGANVLTF. CDR3 bases: TGTGCCAGCAGAGAGACAGGGACCTACTCTGGGGCCAACGTCCTGACTTTC.

This clonotype has ten or more counts. This chain joins TRBV12-3 or TRBV12-4 and TRBJ1-3, with no clear D. The CDR3 is 15 amino acids. V lost 5 bases to trimming and J lost 0 bases, with 11 bases between them. CDR3 region: CASSRLGVSGNTIYF. The CDR3 coding sequence is TGTGCCAGCAGTCGCCTCGGGGTCTCTGGAAACACCATATATTTT.

The table lists this clonotype with many counts. The gene calls are TRBV29-1 and TRBJ2-3; tentatively, D is TRBD1 or TRBD2 (5 bases each). Between the trimmed V and J ends, which lost 7 bases and 7 bases, there was a span of 15 bases. CDR1 is SQVTM, CDR2 ANQGSEA, per germline. The CDR3 runs to 12 residues. CDR3 region: CSARDHANTQYF. Here the CDR3 DNA reads TGCAGCGCCCGGGACCACGCGAATACGCAGTATTTT.

V usage is TRBV7-2 and J usage is TRBJ2-1, with 11 nucleotides matching TRBD2. J lost 3 bases, V lost 6 bases, and 7 bases had no gene match. CDR3 length: 16 residues. Germline loops: CDR1 SGHTA, CDR2 FQGNSA. This CDR3 reads CASRQILAGGYNEQFF. Here the CDR3 DNA reads TGTGCCAGCAGGCAAATCCTAGCGGGGGGCTACAATGAGCAGTTCTTC.